This T cell receptor beta chain is from a study of response to subunit inactivated influenza vaccine. The V gene end was trimmed by 3 bases and the J gene end by 6 bases; junction bases not matched to a gene: 3. The CDR3 extends over 14 amino acids. CDR1 is SGHRS and CDR2 is YFSETQ in the germline V gene. TCRdb re-analysed the RT-PCR reads in MiXCR, keeping a single row per CDR3 protein. The sample has about 570,000 distinct CDR3 sequences, around 10% seen once. These sequences were also reported in another study, on T cells expressing NK-cell markers. That report notes: Libraries used 5'RACE template switching adding universal primer site and UMIs.

Sequenced material: PBMCs from blood, taken on the day of vaccination. The sequence derives from a man aged 45-60 years who received an inactivated influenza vaccine. The chain links TRBV5-1 to TRBJ1-6, with 7 bases lining up with TRBD1. The CDR3 is CASSYRGFNSPLHF. CDR3 in DNA: TGCGCCAGCAGCTACAGGGGTTTTAATTCACCCCTCCACTTT.